This T cell receptor beta chain was identified in a study of lymphopenia after photon versus proton radiotherapy. As to this clone: As yet, its antigen is unknown.

TCRdb's copy holds only in-frame clones and misses some; the assay was immunoSEQ multiplex PCR. The table has about 39,000 clones, about 94% seen once. CDR3 length: 15 amino acids. V trimming: 8 bases; J trimming: 0 bases; junction bases outside the gene matches: 10. Looked up from germline, CDR1 is SNHLY and CDR2 is FYNNEI. Notes on the study in general: Survival link was tested only in deceased patients; proton benefit remains a possibility. Photon-treated patients lost naive T cells and TCR diversity; proton-treated stayed stable. After lymphocyte nadir, photon-treated repertoires showed oligoclonal expansion, especially CD8+ Temra.

The specimen was peripheral blood, collected from a patient treated with photon-based radiotherapy. The chain carries TRBV2 and TRBJ2-7; 7 bases match TRBD2. The receptor's source is a man between 60 and 75 years old with cholangiocarcinoma. CDR3 in amino acids: CASRGGGGSSYEQYF. DNA of the CDR3: TGTGCCAGCCGTGGGGGGGGTGGTAGCTCCTACGAGCAGTACTTC.